This paragraph covers one T cell receptor beta chain sequence. This clonotype was recorded at least ten times. Its antigen specificity is not known. The input lacks base qualities; no much larger clone sits a single base away. The hyperthyroidism patients were 18 to 65 years old and newly diagnosed, with a disease duration of less than 2 months. Patients with other autoimmune diseases, uncontrolled infections, pregnancy or lactation were excluded. Diagnosis relied on clinical symptoms, serum thyroxine, TRAb, thyroid ultrasound and orbital computed tomography. Total RNA was extracted using Trizol reagent, and RNA quality was checked on an Agilent 2100 Bioanalyzer. This record comes from a study of Graves' ophthalmopathy and Graves' hyperthyroidism (dated by TCRdb to between 2017 and 2018). About the full investigation: Hyperthyroidism was defined as stable when no progression to ophthalmopathy occurred within 18 months of follow-up. To tell Graves' ophthalmopathy apart from Graves' hyperthyroidism, and to predict which patients would progress to ophthalmopathy, the study relied on TCR beta repertoire signatures. In total, around 130 blood samples were TCR-sequenced: approximately 40 ophthalmopathy, under 85 hyperthyroidism and approximately 17 hyperthyroidism-to-ophthalmopathy patients. To explore V-J signatures that distinguish ophthalmopathy from hyperthyroidism, a discovery set of 100 patients was enrolled, made up of 43 with ophthalmopathy and under 65 with stable hyperthyroidism. An independent validation cohort comprised 18 to 20 hyperthyroidism patients and around 16 patients who later progressed from hyperthyroidism to ophthalmopathy. In five to seven hyperthyroidism patients, T-cell repertoires of thyroid tissue and blood were compared. After sampling, hyperthyroidism patients received methimazole starting at 30 mg daily, and ophthalmopathy patients received high-dose intravenous methylprednisolone. Overall study results and their limits: In cross-validation, the 13-signature model distinguished ophthalmopathy from stable hyperthyroidism with approximately 88% sensitivity and about 81% specificity, and in the test set the corresponding values were around 80% and 75%. No statistical method was used to predetermine the sample size, and group allocation was not hidden from the investigators. Most of the expanded thyroid clonotypes with a frequency above 0.001 were also detected in blood, and it was suggested that the thyroid immune response may be reflected by blood repertoires. In validation, the model predicted ophthalmopathy progression with 55% to 71% sensitivity and around 72% specificity; roughly eleven predicted patients were CT-confirmed with GO in a median of about 6.2 months.

TCR beta CDR3 regions were amplified from RNA transcripts for repertoire sequencing. The first round was an RT-PCR using HTBI primers with the Qiagen OneStep RT-PCR kit, and this first round was followed by a second-round multiplex PCR, then size selection and purification. Libraries were sequenced paired-end with 100 bp reads on an Illumina HiSeq2000. Per the source publication's procedure: SOAPnuke was used to process the reads, throwing out any read that had adapters, had uncalled bases, had a mean Phred below 15, or lacked an exact constant-primer or identifier match. COPE v1.2.5 was used to merge high-quality paired reads. Clonotypes were defined as unique nucleotide sequences and were aligned to IMGT TRB V, D and J references using MiTCR v1.1. Only V-J combinations with frequency above 0.0001 were analysed, covering approximately 99% of repertoires. For each V-J combination, a TCR clonal expansion and chaos score was defined as F50 clonal expansion divided by the chaos observed in the TCRdist matrix. Welch's t-statistics and random forest were used to reduce the features to approximately 13 V-J combinations, which were then used as input to a naive Bayes classifier. Thyroid-blood repertoire similarity was quantified with the Morisita-Horn index. In TCRdb, the public reads were trimmed at Q25 with fastp and aligned with MiXCR, with productive beta chains retained. Duplicate CDR3 protein sequences are folded into a single record with the most common DNA and genes. V and J calls and clone size were set by TCRdb, not the authors. The sample table lists approximately 1.2 million distinct CDR3 sequences, about 35% of them with a count of one. The ten top clones hold 11% of the sample.

The junction shows trimming of 5 bases on V and 4 bases on J, plus 18 bases between the germline ends. Measured from the cysteine to the phenylalanine, the CDR3 is 15 residues long. Only CDR3 DNA remains: 45 bases, in frame from the first base. CDR1 and CDR2 were assigned from the germline V gene as SGHDT and YYEEEE. The sequence came from an adult man with Graves' hyperthyroidism. The sequenced sample was peripheral blood or thyroid tissue (not recorded which). The rearrangement joined TRBV5-6 to TRBJ1-2; the D segment cannot be called with confidence. The nucleotide sequence reads as follows: TGTGCCAGCAGACAGAGACGGACTAGAGGCTATGGCTACACCTTC. The translation is CASRQRRTRGYGYTF.